This TCR beta chain is from a study of T cell responses to AZD1222 COVID-19 vaccine. Sequencing used immunoSEQ multiplex PCR; TCRdb keeps in-frame clones, though not all of them. The data show under 150,000 clones, 80% to 90% seen once. V was clipped by 6 bases and J by 0 bases; unmatched bases: 4. Germline assignment: CDR1 MDHEN and CDR2 SYDVKM. The CDR3 has 15 residues. General observations from the study: After two AZD1222 doses, spike-specific TCR breadth and depth rose versus day 0. Donors skewed white British and female; clonal diversity was possibly underestimated. Spike-spanning, vaccine-associated CD4 TCRs were dominant at 160-218 and 743-854. No day 14 peak samples; only post-peak repertoires were characterized.

As to this clone: Its antigen is currently unknown.

This receptor was taken from an adult in good health. The chain links TRBV28 to TRBJ1-3, with 8 bases identical to TRBD1. The sequencing here drew on peripheral blood, taken on day 0 of MenACWY control vaccination. The CDR3 reads CASSPTGGSGNTIYF. CDR3 DNA sequence: TGTGCCAGCAGCCCAACAGGGGGCTCTGGAAACACCATATATTTT.